This T cell receptor beta chain is drawn from a study of cytomegalovirus exposure and HLA in healthy donors. This CDR3 is built from 14 residues. Per germline, CDR1 SGHTA and CDR2 FQGNSA. Deletions cut 5 bases from V and 4 bases from J, with 13 bases between. Both 60 Vbeta primers and 13 Jbeta primers went into the PCR. Libraries were prepared by immunoSEQ multiplex PCR; TCRdb keeps only in-frame clonotypes and omits some of them. The sample has approximately 79,000 clones, and its top ten clones hold roughly 5%. Regarding this clone: Antigen: not known.

Study-wide findings and caveats: Later work associated more than 15,000 TCR beta sequences with HLA alleles at 0.05 false discovery rate. A reported reduction in N-insertions relative to the approximately 640-donor mean was seen in an Asian-associated ancestry cluster in a later analysis. Reportedly, diagnosis of cytomegalovirus status by the classifier showed high specificity and sensitivity. The authors later linked a missense DCLRE1C variant to TCR beta V- and J-gene trimming.

The sequenced material came from PBMCs. This chain uses TRBV7-2 with TRBJ2-3; D unclear. The origin of this receptor is a man aged 35 to 55 in good health and CMV-seronegative. The CDR3, as DNA: TGTGCCAGCAGCCTGGTATTTGGCCCAGATACGCAGTATTTT. It translates to CASSLVFGPDTQYF.